This T cell receptor beta chain was sequenced during a study of OX40 agonist ivuxolimab in advanced cancers. Background on the whole study: The costimulatory receptor OX40 (CD134) was targeted by ivuxolimab, a fully human IgG2 agonistic monoclonal antibody. Intravenous ivuxolimab was administered to patients every 2 weeks at six dose levels: 0.01, 0.1, 0.3, 1.5, 3 and 10 mg/kg. Among the roughly 50 dose-escalation patients, about 19 had hepatocellular carcinoma, roughly 15 melanoma, 9 renal cell carcinoma and 9 head and neck cancer. In the dose-escalation cohort, over 65% of patients were male, and the mean age was approximately 55 years, with a range of about 23 to 85. Patients were allowed to have had prior anti-PD-1, anti-PD-L1 or anti-CTLA-4 therapy, and 40% to 45% of the dose-escalation patients had previously received checkpoint inhibitors. Partial responses were achieved by three dose-escalation patients, of whom one had hepatocellular carcinoma and two had cutaneous melanoma. Peripheral TCRbeta sequencing was intended to test whether TCR sequence diversity was altered and clonal T-cell expansion was caused by ivuxolimab. The paper reports the monotherapy dose-escalation portion (N of about 56 patients) of the phase I ivuxolimab trial.

The CDR1 and CDR2 encoded by the germline V gene are MNHEY and SVGAGI. V gives up 7 bases and J gives up 2 bases, and the segment between their germline ends measures 10 bases. The CDR3, from cysteine to phenylalanine, totals 13 residues. Kept here is only the CDR3 DNA, which spans 39 bases and is read in frame from base 1. With regard to this clone: Its antigen is currently not known. Per-nucleotide qualities are absent, and no much larger clonotype sits a single base away.

Broader findings and caveats from the paper: On average, CD8+ T cells showed more expanded clones than CD4+ T cells after ivuxolimab. The antigen specificity of the clonally expanded peripheral T cells was not determined. Low levels of normalized T-cell clonal expansion were also seen in some patients who did not respond. At doses of 0.1 to 3.0 mg/kg, clonal expansion of both CD4+ and CD8+ T cells in blood was seen between baseline and week 6. In partial responders in the 0.1-3.0 mg/kg groups, normalized peripheral clonal expansion was found to be among the lowest, especially among CD8+ T cells.

Patients with a history of autoimmune disease or receiving systemic immunosuppression were excluded from the trial. Peripheral blood for TCR sequencing was collected from all dose cohorts at baseline, on cycle 4 day 1, and on cycle 7 day 1. The samples were taken from a phase I, first-in-human, multicenter, open-label dose-escalation trial of ivuxolimab. Adults with locally advanced or metastatic melanoma, renal cell, hepatocellular, or head and neck squamous cell carcinoma were enrolled in the trial. CD4+ and CD8+ T cells were sorted separately from peripheral blood before TCR sequencing. Genomic DNA was extracted from sorted cells for sequencing of the TCRbeta CDR3 region. The immunoSEQ Assay was used for sequencing of TCRbeta CDR3 regions. TCRdb retrieved this table from immuneACCESS and kept in-frame rearrangements only. Not all clones are present; in checked studies, unresolved V genes account for under half, and no reason is known for the remainder. This sample comprises about 98,000 clones, 87% of them detected only once. The ten largest make up approximately 0.49% of the sample.

Sequenced material: CD4+ or CD8+ T cells sorted from blood, taken in a trial of the OX40 agonist ivuxolimab. This TCR derives from an adult with an advanced solid tumor such as melanoma, head and neck, liver or kidney cancer. The sequence joins TRBV6-5 to TRBJ2-3; the D segment could be TRBD2, given 6 matching bases. The CDR3 region has the sequence CASNGGNTDTQYF. The DNA sequence is as follows: TGTGCCAGCAATGGGGGGAACACAGATACGCAGTATTTT.